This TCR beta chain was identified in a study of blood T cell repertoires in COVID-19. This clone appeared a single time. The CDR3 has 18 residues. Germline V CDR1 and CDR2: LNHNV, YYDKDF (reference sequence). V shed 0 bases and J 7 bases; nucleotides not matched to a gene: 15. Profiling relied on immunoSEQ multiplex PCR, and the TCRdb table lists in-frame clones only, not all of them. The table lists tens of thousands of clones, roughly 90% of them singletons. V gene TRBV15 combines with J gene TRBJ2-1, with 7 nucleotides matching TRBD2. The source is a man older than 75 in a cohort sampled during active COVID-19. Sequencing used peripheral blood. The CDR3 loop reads CATSRDMNALGGQNEQFF. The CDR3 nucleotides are TGTGCCACCAGCAGAGATATGAATGCGTTGGGAGGGCAAAATGAGCAGTTCTTC. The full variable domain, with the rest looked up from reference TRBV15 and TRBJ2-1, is DAMVIQNPRYQVTQFGKPVTLSCSQTLNHNVMYWYQQKSSQAPKLLFHYYDKDFNNEADTPDNFQSRRPNTSFCFLDIRSPGLGDTAMYLCATSRDMNALGGQNEQFFGPGTRLTVL.